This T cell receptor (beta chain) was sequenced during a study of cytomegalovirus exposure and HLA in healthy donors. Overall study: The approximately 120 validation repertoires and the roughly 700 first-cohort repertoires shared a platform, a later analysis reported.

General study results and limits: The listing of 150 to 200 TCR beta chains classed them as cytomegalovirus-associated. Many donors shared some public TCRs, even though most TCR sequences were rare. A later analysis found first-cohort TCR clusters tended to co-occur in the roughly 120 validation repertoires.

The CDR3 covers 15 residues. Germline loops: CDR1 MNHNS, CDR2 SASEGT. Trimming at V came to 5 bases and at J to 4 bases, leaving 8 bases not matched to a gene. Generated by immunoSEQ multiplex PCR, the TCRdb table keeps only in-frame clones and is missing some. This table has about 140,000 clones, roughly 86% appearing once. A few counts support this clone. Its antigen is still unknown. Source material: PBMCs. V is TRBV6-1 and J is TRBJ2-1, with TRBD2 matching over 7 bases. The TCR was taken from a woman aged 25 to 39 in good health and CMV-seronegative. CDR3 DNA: TGTGCCAGCAGTAACCTTGCGGGGGAGTACAATGAGCAGTTCTTC. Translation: CASSNLAGEYNEQFF.